Included here is one T cell receptor beta chain sequence, with context. How the authors handled the data: Counts of nucleated cells, estimated from reference gene primer amplification, were obtained. Sequenced by immunoSEQ multiplex PCR; TCRdb stores in-frame clones only, minus some. V and J calls plus clone size are reproduced from that table; the DNA served to infer D and trimming. In the table there are some 70,000 clones, roughly 76% of which are singletons. The source of the sample is a study of blood T cell repertoires in COVID-19. The wider study: The United States, Italy and Spain provided the acute and convalescent COVID-19 samples. Sample material is recorded as cDNA or gDNA derived from T cells, B-cell-depleted T cells, or PBMCs.

Germline V gives CDR1 SQVTM, CDR2 ANQGSEA. The CDR3 consists of 13 residues. The V end was cut by 8 bases, the J end by 2 bases, with 14 bases between. This clonotype was sampled from an older woman with acute or convalescent COVID-19. The sample comprised peripheral blood. V gene TRBV29-1 combines with J gene TRBJ2-3; maybe TRBD2 (7 bases). The CDR3 protein is CSHEAGATDTQYF. CDR3 nucleotide sequence: TGCAGCCATGAGGCGGGGGCCACAGATACGCAGTATTTT.